This is a list of T cell receptor beta chains from one sample in a study of cytomegalovirus exposure and HLA in healthy donors. Sequencing used immunoSEQ multiplex PCR; TCRdb keeps in-frame clones, though not all of them. Of roughly 130,000 clones in the sample, around 80% were seen once. The sequencing sample was made of PBMCs. The receptors were gathered from a man aged 40-50 years in good health and CMV-seronegative. Both conserved end residues are part of each CDR3. A D gene is named only where the DNA matches it firmly. Rows give clone size only sometimes, using once, few, many, or a class for an expanded clone.

cdr3_aa	cdr3_nt	clone_size	d_call	v_call	j_call
CASSLSLNQGGADGYTF	TGTGCCAGCAGTTTATCGTTGAACCAGGGGGGAGCGGATGGCTACACCTTC	.	TRBD1	TRBV27	TRBJ1-2
CASSWSVEGAGEQFF	TGTGCCAGCAGCTGGTCCGTCGAGGGGGCAGGAGAGCAGTTCTTC	.	TRBD1	TRBV7-7	TRBJ2-1
CAIKASGGSTDTQYF	TGTGCCATCAAGGCAAGCGGGGGTAGCACAGATACGCAGTATTTT	.	TRBD2	TRBV10-3	TRBJ2-3
CASSLARFTDTQYF	TGTGCCAGCAGCCTCGCGCGGTTCACAGATACGCAGTATTTT	.	.	TRBV7-2	TRBJ2-3
CASSGPGQGSTDTQYF	TGTGCCAGCAGCGGACCGGGACAGGGGAGCACAGATACGCAGTATTTT	.	TRBD1	TRBV7-6	TRBJ2-3
CASEGRETQYF	TGTGCCAGCGAGGGGAGGGAGACCCAGTACTTC	.	.	TRBV7-6	TRBJ2-5
CASSQRFGYRSSGNTIYF	TGTGCCAGCAGCCAAAGATTCGGATACAGGAGCTCTGGAAACACCATATATTTT	.	.	TRBV28	TRBJ1-3
CSSSLGGAGANVLTF	TGTTCCAGCAGCTTGGGCGGGGCTGGGGCCAACGTCCTGACTTTC	.	.	TRBV7-9	TRBJ2-6
CACRKTDSTDTQYF	TGTGCCTGTCGGAAGACAGATAGCACAGATACGCAGTATTTT	.	.	TRBV30	TRBJ2-3
CASSLGRTPQSDEQFF	TGTGCCAGCAGCTTAGGGAGGACCCCCCAGAGCGATGAGCAGTTCTTC	.	.	TRBV7-9	TRBJ2-1
CASSENYANTGELFF	TGTGCCAGCAGTGAAAACTACGCGAACACCGGGGAGCTGTTTTTT	.	.	TRBV25-1	TRBJ2-2
CASSETGGSSYEQYF	TGTGCCAGCAGTGAAACGGGGGGGAGCTCCTACGAGCAGTACTTC	.	TRBD2	TRBV6-1	TRBJ2-7
CASSGEMGYQPQHF	TGTGCCAGCAGCGGGGAGATGGGGTATCAGCCCCAGCATTTT	.	.	TRBV4-2	TRBJ1-5
CASSLDRRDEAFF	TGTGCCAGCAGCTTGGACAGGAGAGATGAAGCTTTCTTT	few	.	TRBV5-6	TRBJ1-1
CASSHVPGTDTQYF	TGCGCCAGCAGCCATGTCCCCGGCACAGATACGCAGTATTTT	.	.	TRBV4-1	TRBJ2-3
CASSQERNVYYEQYF	TGCGCCAGCAGCCAAGAGAGGAACGTATACTACGAGCAGTACTTC	.	.	TRBV4-1	TRBJ2-7
CASSPTGTSGGTNTGELFF	TGTGCCAGCAGCCCCACCGGGACTAGCGGGGGGACGAACACCGGGGAGCTGTTTTTT	once	TRBD2	TRBV11-2	TRBJ2-2
CASSETSGGVDEQYF	TGTGCCAGCAGCGAGACTAGCGGGGGGGTTGACGAGCAGTACTTC	.	TRBD2	TRBV9	TRBJ2-7
CASSERGQGAAKNIQYF	TGTGCCAGCAGTGAGAGAGGGCAGGGGGCGGCCAAAAACATTCAGTACTTC	.	TRBD1	TRBV2	TRBJ2-4
CASRDRVVDTGELFF	TGCGCCAGCAGAGACAGGGTAGTCGACACCGGGGAGCTGTTTTTT	.	TRBD1	TRBV10-2	TRBJ2-2
CASSPQGQGYGYTF	TGTGCCAGCAGCCCGCAGGGACAGGGTTATGGCTACACCTTC	.	TRBD1	TRBV7-3	TRBJ1-2
CATSSQQLLSGNEQFF	TGTGCCACCAGCAGTCAACAGCTGCTCTCTGGCAATGAGCAGTTCTTC	once	.	TRBV15	TRBJ2-1
CASSIVGTETQYF	TGTGCCAGTAGTATCGTGGGCACCGAGACCCAGTACTTC	.	.	TRBV19	TRBJ2-5
CASSRETGTVTEAFF	TGTGCCAGCAGCCGAGAAACAGGGACAGTCACTGAAGCTTTCTTT	.	TRBD1	TRBV7-3	TRBJ1-1
CASRGRGGPETQYF	TGCGCAAGCAGGGGCCGGGGGGGCCCAGAGACCCAGTACTTC	.	TRBD2	TRBV10-2	TRBJ2-5
CASSYFLDRARETQYF	TGTGCCAGCAGTTACTTTCTAGACAGGGCTAGAGAGACCCAGTACTTC	.	TRBD1	TRBV6-6	TRBJ2-5
CASSLGTGGSYNEQFF	TGTGCCAGCAGTTTGGGGACAGGGGGCTCCTACAATGAGCAGTTCTTC	few	TRBD1	TRBV27	TRBJ2-1
CASSEAVGGATQPQHF	TGTGCCAGCAGTGAAGCAGTGGGGGGTGCAACTCAGCCCCAGCATTTT	few	.	TRBV6-1	TRBJ1-5
CASSENARIIGREGSTDTQYF	TGTGCCAGCAGTGAAAACGCGAGAATAATTGGGCGGGAGGGCAGCACAGATACGCAGTATTTT	.	TRBD2	TRBV6-1	TRBJ2-3
CASSELLAGGRRSGELFF	TGCGCCAGCAGTGAGTTGTTAGCGGGAGGCCGGAGGTCCGGGGAGCTGTTTTTT	.	TRBD2	TRBV10-2	TRBJ2-2
CASSYGQGTDTQYF	TGTGCCAGCAGTTATGGACAGGGCACAGATACGCAGTATTTT	.	TRBD1	TRBV27	TRBJ2-3
CASSIAEGAETQYF	TGTGCCAGTAGTATAGCTGAGGGGGCGGAGACCCAGTACTTC	.	TRBD1	TRBV19	TRBJ2-5
CASSRGQGVAGAFF	TGCGCCAGCAGCCGGGGACAGGGGGTCGCAGGAGCTTTCTTT	.	TRBD1	TRBV5-1	TRBJ1-1
CASSLDRGTYEQYF	TGTGCCAGCAGCTTGGACAGGGGCACCTACGAGCAGTACTTC	.	TRBD1	TRBV5-6	TRBJ2-7
CASSLGGEQYF	TGTGCCAGCAGCCTCGGAGGGGAGCAGTACTTC	.	.	TRBV6-5	TRBJ2-7
CAWTQGDEKLFF	TGTGCCTGGACACAGGGAGATGAAAAACTGTTTTTT	.	.	TRBV30	TRBJ1-4
CASSLVAGEFNTGELFF	TGTGCCAGCAGTTTAGTGGCAGGGGAATTTAACACCGGGGAGCTGTTTTTT	.	.	TRBV27	TRBJ2-2
CASSLGRSSGGAGETQYF	TGTGCCAGCAGCTTGGGAAGATCTAGCGGGGGGGCCGGGGAGACCCAGTACTTC	.	TRBD2	TRBV5-4	TRBJ2-5
CASSLRLAEGGYEQYF	TGTGCCAGCAGCTTAAGGCTAGCGGAGGGGGGTTACGAGCAGTACTTC	.	.	TRBV11-2	TRBJ2-7
CASSSLPVEQAFF	TGTGCCAGTAGTTCCCTTCCGGTCGAGCAAGCTTTCTTT	.	.	TRBV19	TRBJ1-1
CASSEIPENHEQFF	TGTGCCAGCAGTGAAATTCCAGAAAACCATGAGCAGTTCTTC	.	.	TRBV6-1	TRBJ2-1
CAISQSTDTQYF	TGTGCCATCAGCCAAAGCACAGATACGCAGTATTTT	.	.	TRBV10-3	TRBJ2-3
CASSPAPLEIGSYEQYF	TGTGCCAGCTCACCCGCTCCTCTCGAAATCGGCTCCTACGAGCAGTACTTC	few	.	TRBV18	TRBJ2-7
CASSLFERNEQFF	TGTGCCAGCAGCTTATTTGAGCGTAATGAGCAGTTCTTC	.	.	TRBV7-2	TRBJ2-1
CASSPLRVSYEQYF	TGTGCCAGCAGTCCCCTGAGGGTTTCCTACGAGCAGTACTTC	few	.	TRBV28	TRBJ2-7